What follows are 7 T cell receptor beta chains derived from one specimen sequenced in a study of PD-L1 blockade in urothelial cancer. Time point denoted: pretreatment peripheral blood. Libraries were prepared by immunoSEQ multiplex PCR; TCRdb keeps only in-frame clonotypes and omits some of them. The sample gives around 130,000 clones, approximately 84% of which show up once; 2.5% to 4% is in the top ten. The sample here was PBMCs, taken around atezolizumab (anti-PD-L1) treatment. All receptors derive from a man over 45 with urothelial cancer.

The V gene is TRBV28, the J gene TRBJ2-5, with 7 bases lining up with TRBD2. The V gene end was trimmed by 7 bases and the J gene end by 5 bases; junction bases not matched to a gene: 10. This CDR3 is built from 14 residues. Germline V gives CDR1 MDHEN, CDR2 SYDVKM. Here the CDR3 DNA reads TGTGCCAGCACAAACCCGGGAGGCCCCGAGACCCAGTACTTC. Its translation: CASTNPGGPETQYF.

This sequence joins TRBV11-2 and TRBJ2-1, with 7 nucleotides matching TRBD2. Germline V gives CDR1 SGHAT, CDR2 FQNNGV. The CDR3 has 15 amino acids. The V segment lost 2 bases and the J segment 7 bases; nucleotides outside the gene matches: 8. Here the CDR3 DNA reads TGTGCCAGCAGCTTATTCTCGGGACTATCGAATGAGCAGTTCTTC. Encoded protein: CASSLFSGLSNEQFF.

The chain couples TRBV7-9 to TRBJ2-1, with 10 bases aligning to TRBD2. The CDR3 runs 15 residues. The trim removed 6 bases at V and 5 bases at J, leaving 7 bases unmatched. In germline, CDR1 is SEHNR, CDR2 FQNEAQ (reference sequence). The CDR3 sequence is CASSLKAGGDNEQFF. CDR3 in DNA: TGTGCCAGCAGTTTGAAAGCGGGAGGGGACAATGAGCAGTTCTTC. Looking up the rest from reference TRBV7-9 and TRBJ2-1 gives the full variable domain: DTGVSQNPRHKITKRGQNVTFRCDPISEHNRLYWYRQTLGQGPEFLTYFQNEAQLEKSRLLSDRFSAERPKGSFSTLEIQRTEQGDSAMYLCASSLKAGGDNEQFFGPGTRLTVL.

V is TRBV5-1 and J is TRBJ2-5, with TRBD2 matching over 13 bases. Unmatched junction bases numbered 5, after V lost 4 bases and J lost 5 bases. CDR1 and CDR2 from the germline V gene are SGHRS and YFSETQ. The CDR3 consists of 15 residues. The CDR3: CASSAGLAGDETQYF. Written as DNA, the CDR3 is TGCGCCAGCAGCGCAGGACTAGCGGGAGATGAGACCCAGTACTTC.

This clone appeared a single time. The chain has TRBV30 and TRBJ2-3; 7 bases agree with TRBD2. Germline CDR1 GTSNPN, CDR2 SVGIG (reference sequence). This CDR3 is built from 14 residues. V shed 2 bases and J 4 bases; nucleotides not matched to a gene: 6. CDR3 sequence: CAWSSGGGPDTQYF. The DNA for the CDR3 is TGTGCCTGGAGTTCGGGGGGAGGGCCAGATACGCAGTATTTT.

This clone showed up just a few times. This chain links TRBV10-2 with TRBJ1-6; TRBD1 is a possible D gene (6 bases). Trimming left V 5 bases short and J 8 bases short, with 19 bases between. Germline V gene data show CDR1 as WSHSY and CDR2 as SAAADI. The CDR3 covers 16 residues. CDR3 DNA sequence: TGCGCCAGCAGTTCGAACGGAGAACCAGGGGATTCACCCCTCCACTTT. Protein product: CASSSNGEPGDSPLHF.

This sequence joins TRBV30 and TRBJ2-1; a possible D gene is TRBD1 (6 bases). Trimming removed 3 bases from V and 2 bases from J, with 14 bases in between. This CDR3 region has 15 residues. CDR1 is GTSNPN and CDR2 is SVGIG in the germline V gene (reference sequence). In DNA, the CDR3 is TGTGCCTGGAGCAATCTGGGGGCTGCCTACAATGAGCAGTTCTTC. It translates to CAWSNLGAAYNEQFF.